This TCR beta chain is from a study of human T cells and chemical hapten exposure. As for the study in general: Alopecia areata, totalis and universalis patients, mostly female, were included. The study's findings and limits: Counts of TCRs expanded at PT1 correlated positively with patch test score. The study found expanded TCRs formed significantly more large CDR3 similarity clusters than controls.

TCRdb analysed the RACE reads with MiXCR anew, one entry per CDR3 protein. The table lists 40,000 or so distinct CDR3 sequences, just under 4% of them singletons. Documented time point: patch test 1, 2 weeks after DPC sensitization. Treatment: therapeutic diphenylcyclopropenone sensitization with weekly scalp DPC. Total RNA was extracted from unfractionated whole blood. This clonotype has a count of ten or more. Antigen: not known. The starting material was whole blood, obtained in connection with sensitization to the hapten diphenylcyclopropenone (DPC). This clonotype was obtained from a man in his fifties with alopecia areata. Some clones in this sample may be carry-over from other donors' samples.

The CDR3 bases are TGTGCCAGCAGCTTTGCCGGGTCCCAAGAGACCCAGTACTTC. Its translation: CASSFAGSQETQYF. V usage is TRBV7-2 and J usage is TRBJ2-5; D is ambiguous. The CDR3 runs 14 residues. V was shortened by 3 bases and J by 1 base, with 9 bases between the two germline ends. From germline, CDR1 is SGHTA and CDR2 FQGNSA.